The 13 T cell receptor beta chains given below trace back to one sample, sequenced in a study of T-cell memory formation after mild COVID-19. One entry per CDR3 protein, called by TCRdb with MiXCR from the 5' RACE reads. The sample lists more than 150,000 distinct CDR3 sequences, around 18% seen once, with more than 3% in the top ten. Sequenced: PBMCs or a T cell subset sorted from them (not recorded which). Every receptor here comes from a man between 18 and 35 years old who had mild COVID-19 (a few samples of this study predate the infection). Cell type and time point are not known.

V gene TRBV12-3 or TRBV12-4 combines with J gene TRBJ1-2; D is ambiguous. V lost 8 bases to trimming and J lost 4 bases, with 11 bases between them. CDR3 length: 12 amino acids. DNA of the CDR3: TGTGCCAGCGGGCGCGGGGTCTATGGCTACACCTTC. Residues: CASGRGVYGYTF.

The table lists this clonotype with a few counts. J is TRBJ2-3 and V is TRBV27; D ambiguous. V was shortened by 4 bases and J by 4 bases, with 12 bases between the two germline ends. Germline CDR1 reads MNHEY; CDR2 reads SMNVEV (reference sequence). This CDR3 region has 14 residues. This chain's CDR3 is CASSYPAYPDTQYF. Here the CDR3 DNA reads TGTGCCAGCAGTTATCCAGCATATCCAGATACGCAGTATTTT.

A few counts support this clonotype. This chain uses TRBV4-3 with TRBJ1-2, with D maybe TRBD1 (5 bases). The CDR3 extends over 14 amino acids. From germline, CDR1 is LGHNA and CDR2 YSLEER. The V gene lost 0 bases and the J gene lost 4 bases, with 9 bases spanning the gap. The CDR3 DNA reads as TGCGCCAGCAGCCAAGAATGGGGGAGCTATGGCTACACCTTC. Translating it yields CASSQEWGSYGYTF.

This clonotype was found a few times. This chain links TRBV5-1 with TRBJ2-2; maybe TRBD2 (5 bases). V lost 5 bases and J lost 8, with 13 bases in between. Germline V CDR1 and CDR2: SGHRS, YFSETQ. This CDR3 is 13 amino acids long. The chain's CDR3 is CASRTGEMGELFF. The CDR3 DNA reads TGCGCCAGCAGGACCGGGGAGATGGGGGAGCTGTTTTTT.

The table lists this clonotype with many counts. The chain uses TRBV5-6 and TRBJ2-2, with D unclear. V lost 4 bases and J lost 0, with 10 bases in between. The germline CDR1 and CDR2 sequences are SGHDT and YYEEEE. This CDR3 comprises 15 residues. The DNA of the CDR3 is TGTGCCAGCAGCCCCTTGGGTGCGAACACCGGGGAGCTGTTTTTT. Amino acids: CASSPLGANTGELFF.

The rearrangement links TRBV6-6 to TRBJ1-5; D remains unclear. Per germline, CDR1 MNHNY and CDR2 SVGAGI (reference sequence). The CDR3 loop spans 15 amino acids. V lost 2 bases, J lost 0 bases, and 8 bases lay in between. In DNA, the CDR3 is TGTGCCAGCAGTTACGTAGGGTATAGCAATCAGCCCCAGCATTTT. It codes for CASSYVGYSNQPQHF.

This clonotype was picked up a small number of times. V is TRBV9 and J is TRBJ2-3; possible D gene TRBD2, 6 bases. Germline V gene data show CDR1 as SGDLS and CDR2 as YYNGEE. The CDR3 length is 15 residues. V lost 0 bases and J lost 4, with 12 bases in between. CDR3 in amino acids: CASSVGPTSADTQYF. In nucleotides, the CDR3 is TGTGCCAGCAGCGTAGGCCCGACTAGTGCAGATACGCAGTATTTT.

V is TRBV7-2 and J is TRBJ2-1; no reliable D call. CDR1 and CDR2 from the germline V gene are SGHTA and FQGNSA. The CDR3 is 14 amino acids. V lost 9 bases, J lost 1 base, and 13 bases lay in between. The CDR3 sequence is CASRPVGSYNEQFF. Here the CDR3 DNA reads TGTGCCAGTAGACCCGTAGGGTCCTACAATGAGCAGTTCTTC.

This chain uses TRBV7-3 with TRBJ2-1, with TRBD2 matching over 10 bases. V was clipped by 5 bases and J by 3 bases; unmatched bases: 7. The CDR3 has 16 residues. In germline, CDR1 is SGHTA, CDR2 FQGTGA. Here the CDR3 DNA reads TGTGCCAGCAGCGCGTTAGCGGGGGGCGGCTACAATGAGCAGTTCTTC. The encoded protein is CASSALAGGGYNEQFF.

The chain couples TRBV20-1 to TRBJ2-3, with D tentatively TRBD2 (6 bases). The CDR3 spans 16 residues. The germline V and J ends were trimmed by 5 bases and 1 base, with 19 bases remaining between them. CDR1 DFQATT and CDR2 SNEGSKA come from the germline V gene (reference sequence). Written as DNA, the CDR3 is TGCAGTGCTGACCCGGTCGTGGGCGGGGGCACAGATACGCAGTATTTT. Translated, it gives CSADPVVGGGTDTQYF.

This clonotype was found a few times. J is TRBJ1-1 and V is TRBV6-2 or TRBV6-3; no clear D. Per germline, CDR1 MNHEY and CDR2 SVGEGT. The CDR3 spans 13 residues. Trimming removed 2 bases from V and 2 bases from J, with 6 bases in between. CDR3 in amino acids: CASSYLVNTEAFF. The CDR3 region has the DNA TGTGCCAGCAGTTACCTGGTTAACACTGAAGCTTTCTTT.

In its sample, this clonotype was seen a few times. V and J are TRBV5-1 and TRBJ1-1; 10 nucleotides agree with TRBD1. V shed 3 bases, J shed 6 bases, and the junction held 8 bases outside the gene matches. Per the germline V gene, CDR1 is SGHRS and CDR2 is YFSETQ. This CDR3 spans 15 amino acids. This CDR3 reads CASSSVGQGSAEAFF. The CDR3 DNA reads TGCGCCAGCAGCTCGGTGGGACAGGGGAGTGCTGAAGCTTTCTTT.

This clonotype has ten or more counts. This chain connects TRBV12-3 or TRBV12-4 to TRBJ2-1, with D possibly matching TRBD2 (7 bases). Trimming cost V 3 bases and J 2 bases, with 17 bases left between them. This CDR3 is 17 amino acids long. CDR3 in amino acids: CASSLSSGGKTYNEQFF. The CDR3 DNA follows: TGTGCCAGCAGTTTGAGTTCGGGGGGCAAAACCTACAATGAGCAGTTCTTC.